This T cell receptor beta chain is from a study of T cell changes during pregnancy in multiple sclerosis. From germline, CDR1 is SEHNR and CDR2 FQNEAQ (reference sequence). V lost 5 bases to trimming and J lost 2 bases; unmatched junction nucleotides: 11. The length of the CDR3 is 18 residues. Only in-frame clones appear in the TCRdb table, and some are missing; sequencing was by immunoSEQ multiplex PCR. The repertoire consists of over 50,000 clones, with approximately 90% occurring once and the leading ten covering around 0.85%. This clone was recorded once. The sample was peripheral blood, taken in the first trimester of pregnancy. The chain joins TRBV7-9 to TRBJ2-3; 12 positions agree with TRBD1. The TCR sequence derives from a female donor in good health, enrolled as a control in a pregnancy study. DNA for the CDR3: TGTGCCAGCAGCAAAAGTTCCGGGACAGGGGGCATCACAGATACGCAGTATTTT. This translates into CASSKSSGTGGITDTQYF.